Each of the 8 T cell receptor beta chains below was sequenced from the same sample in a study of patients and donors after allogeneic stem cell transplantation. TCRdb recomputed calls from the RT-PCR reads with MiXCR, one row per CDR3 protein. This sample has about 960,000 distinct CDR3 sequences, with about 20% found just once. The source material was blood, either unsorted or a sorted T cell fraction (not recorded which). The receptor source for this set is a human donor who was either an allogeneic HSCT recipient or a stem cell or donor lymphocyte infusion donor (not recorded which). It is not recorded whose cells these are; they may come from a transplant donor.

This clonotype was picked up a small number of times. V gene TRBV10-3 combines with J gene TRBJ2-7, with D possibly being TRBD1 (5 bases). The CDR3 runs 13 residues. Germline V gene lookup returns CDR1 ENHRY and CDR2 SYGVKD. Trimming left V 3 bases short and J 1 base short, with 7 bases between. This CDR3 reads CAISDQGSYEQYF. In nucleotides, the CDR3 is TGTGCCATCAGTGACCAGGGATCCTACGAGCAGTACTTC.

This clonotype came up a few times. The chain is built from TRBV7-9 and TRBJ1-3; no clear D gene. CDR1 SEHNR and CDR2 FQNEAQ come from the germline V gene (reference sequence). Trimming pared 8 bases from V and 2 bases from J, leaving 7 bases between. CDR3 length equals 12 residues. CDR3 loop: CASGHPGNTIYF. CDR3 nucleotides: TGTGCCAGCGGCCACCCTGGAAACACCATATATTTT.

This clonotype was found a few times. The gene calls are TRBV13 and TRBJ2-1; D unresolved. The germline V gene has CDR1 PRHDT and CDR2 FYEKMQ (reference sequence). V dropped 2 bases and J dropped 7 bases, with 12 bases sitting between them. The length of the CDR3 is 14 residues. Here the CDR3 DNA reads TGTGCCAGCAGCTTATTGGCTGACCGGAATGAGCAGTTCTTC. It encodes CASSLLADRNEQFF. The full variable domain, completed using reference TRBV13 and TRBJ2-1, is AAGVIQSPRHLIKEKRETATLKCYPIPRHDTVYWYQQGPGQDPQFLISFYEKMQSDKGSIPDRFSAQQFSDYHSELNMSSLELGDSALYFCASSLLADRNEQFFGPGTRLTVL.

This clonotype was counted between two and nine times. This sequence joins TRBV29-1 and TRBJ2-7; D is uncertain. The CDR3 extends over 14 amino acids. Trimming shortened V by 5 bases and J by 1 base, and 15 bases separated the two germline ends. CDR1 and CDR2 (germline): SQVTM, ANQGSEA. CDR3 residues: CSVQVVDPSYEQYF. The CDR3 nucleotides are TGCAGCGTTCAAGTGGTCGACCCGTCCTACGAGCAGTACTTC.

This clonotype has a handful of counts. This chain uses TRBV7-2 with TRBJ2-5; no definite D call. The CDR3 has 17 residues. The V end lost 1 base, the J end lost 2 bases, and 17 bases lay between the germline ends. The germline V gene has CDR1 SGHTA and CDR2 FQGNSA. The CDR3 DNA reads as TGTGCCAGCAGCTTAGTCGGCAGGACGACCCTTCAAGAGACCCAGTACTTC. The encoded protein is CASSLVGRTTLQETQYF.

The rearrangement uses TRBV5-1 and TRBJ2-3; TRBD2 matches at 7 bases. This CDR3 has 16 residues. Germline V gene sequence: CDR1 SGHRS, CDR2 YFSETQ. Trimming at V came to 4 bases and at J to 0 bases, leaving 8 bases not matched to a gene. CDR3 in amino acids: CASSQRLADSTDTQYF. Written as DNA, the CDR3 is TGCGCCAGCAGCCAAAGACTAGCAGATAGCACAGATACGCAGTATTTT. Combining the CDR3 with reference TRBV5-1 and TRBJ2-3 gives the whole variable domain KAGVTQTPRYLIKTRGQQVTLSCSPISGHRSVSWYQQTPGQGLQFLFEYFSETQRNKGNFPGRFSGRQFSNSRSEMNVSTLELGDSALYLCASSQRLADSTDTQYFGPGTRLTVL.

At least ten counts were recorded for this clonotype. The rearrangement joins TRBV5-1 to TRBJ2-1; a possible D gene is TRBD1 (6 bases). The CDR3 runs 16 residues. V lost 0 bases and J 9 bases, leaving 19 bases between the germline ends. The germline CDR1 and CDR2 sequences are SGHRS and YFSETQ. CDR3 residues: CASSLASQGGSGEQFF. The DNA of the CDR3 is TGCGCCAGCAGCTTGGCCTCACAGGGTGGCAGCGGTGAGCAGTTCTTC.

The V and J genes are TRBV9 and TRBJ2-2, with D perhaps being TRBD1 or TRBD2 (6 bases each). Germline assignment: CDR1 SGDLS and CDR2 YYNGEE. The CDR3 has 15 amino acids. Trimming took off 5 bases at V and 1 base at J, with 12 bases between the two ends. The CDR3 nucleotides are TGTGCCAGCAGGGGGGGCTCACTGAACACCGGGGAGCTGTTTTTT. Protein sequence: CASRGGSLNTGELFF.